These 22 T cell receptor beta chains share one sample of origin, sequenced in a study of cytomegalovirus exposure and HLA in healthy donors. 60 Vbeta and 13 Jbeta primers were used in PCR. Produced via immunoSEQ multiplex PCR; TCRdb's table is partial and in-frame only. This sample has over 150,000 clones, with about 80% found just once. Sequencing used PBMCs. The receptors were sampled from a man aged 25-45 years in good health and CMV-seropositive.

This sequence joins TRBV19 and TRBJ1-1, with a weak D call TRBD1 (5 bases). Germline CDR1 is LNHDA and CDR2 is SQIVND (reference sequence). V lost 0 bases and J 4 bases, leaving 12 bases between the germline ends. The CDR3 spans 15 residues. The CDR3 is CASSIDGGTGTEAFF. The CDR3, as DNA: TGTGCCAGTAGTATAGACGGGGGAACGGGCACTGAAGCTTTCTTT.

This chain connects TRBV4-2 to TRBJ1-2; D might be TRBD1 (5 bases). The germline gives CDR1 LGHNA, CDR2 YNFKEQ. V lost 0 bases and J lost 5, with 19 bases in between. This CDR3 has 17 residues. The CDR3 DNA is TGTGCCAGCAGCCAAGATGGCCAGCCTGGGGCATTATATGGCTACACCTTC. This gives the protein CASSQDGQPGALYGYTF.

The chain combines TRBV27 with TRBJ2-3, with 10 nucleotides matching TRBD1. J was trimmed by 4 bases and V by 6 bases; bases with no gene match: 13. CDR3 length: 17 amino acids. Looked up from germline, CDR1 is MNHEY and CDR2 is SMNVEV (reference sequence). CDR3 protein: CASRPNSGTGVPDTQYF. The CDR3 DNA reads as TGTGCCAGCAGACCAAATAGCGGGACAGGGGTTCCAGATACGCAGTATTTT.

The chain has TRBV5-1 and TRBJ2-1; 8 nucleotides line up with TRBD1. With 4 bases clipped from V and 4 bases from J, the junction kept 1 base outside the gene matches. This CDR3 is built from 13 residues. From germline, CDR1 is SGHRS and CDR2 YFSETQ. CDR3 sequence reads: CASSGTGYNEQFF. In nucleotides, the CDR3 is TGCGCCAGCAGCGGGACAGGTTACAATGAGCAGTTCTTC.

The V call is TRBV5-1, the J call TRBJ2-3; D gene ambiguous. The CDR3 runs to 13 residues. Germline CDR1 is SGHRS and CDR2 is YFSETQ. Trimming took off 3 bases at V and 3 bases at J, with 8 bases between the two ends. The CDR3 nucleotides read TGCGCCAGCAGCTCCTTCGCGACAGATACGCAGTATTTT. Translation gives CASSSFATDTQYF.

The V and J genes are TRBV7-9 and TRBJ2-1, with TRBD2 as a possible D gene (7 bases). CDR1 is SEHNR and CDR2 is FQNEAQ in the germline V gene (reference sequence). V was trimmed by 5 bases and J by 5 bases, leaving 22 bases between them. The CDR3 covers 17 residues. The CDR3 bases are TGTGCCAGCAGCAATGTTGGGTTGGGGGGGGCACACAATGAGCAGTTCTTC. This translates into CASSNVGLGGAHNEQFF.

The rearrangement joins TRBV4-2 to TRBJ1-1; weak D call: TRBD1 (5 bases). The CDR3 loop spans 15 amino acids. Germline V gene data show CDR1 as LGHNA and CDR2 as YNFKEQ. Trimming cost V 0 bases and J 4 bases, with 12 bases left between them. The CDR3 nucleotides are TGTGCCAGCAGCCAAGAGCAGGGTTTGGGCACTGAAGCTTTCTTT. Encoded protein: CASSQEQGLGTEAFF.

The chain joins TRBV25-1 to TRBJ1-4; possibly TRBD1 for D (6 bases). Between the trimmed V and J ends, which lost 1 base and 6 bases, there was a span of 12 bases. This CDR3 region has 15 residues. Germline values: CDR1 MGHDK, CDR2 SYGVNS. The CDR3 DNA reads TGTGCCAGCAGTGAATGGTTAGGGGGTGATGAAAAACTGTTTTTT. Translated: CASSEWLGGDEKLFF.

As DNA, the CDR3 is TGTGCCTCAGGGGAACACTTAGAGAGCAATCAGCCCCAGCATTTT. It is translated as CASGEHLESNQPQHF. The V gene is TRBV19, the J gene TRBJ1-5; a possible D gene is TRBD1 (6 bases). Between the trimmed V and J ends, which lost 11 bases and 1 base, there was a span of 18 bases. Germline lookup yields CDR1 LNHDA and CDR2 SQIVND (reference sequence). The CDR3 is 15 amino acids.

The chain has TRBV15 and TRBJ2-2; unclear D gene. Germline V gene data show CDR1 as LNHNV and CDR2 as YYDKDF (reference sequence). Deletions cut 0 bases from V and 0 bases from J, with 5 bases between. This CDR3 has 15 residues. CDR3 amino acids: CATSRDRTNTGELFF. DNA of the CDR3: TGTGCCACCAGCAGAGATAGAACGAACACCGGGGAGCTGTTTTTT.

This clone was picked up a small number of times. The same CDR3 also results from other DNA sequences found in this sample. The chain employs TRBV4-2 and TRBJ2-3; D might be TRBD1 (6 bases). This CDR3 spans 14 amino acids. V was trimmed by 4 bases and J by 0 bases, leaving 8 bases between them. Per germline, CDR1 LGHNA and CDR2 YNFKEQ. The CDR3 protein is CASSRQGSTDTQYF. In nucleotides, the CDR3 is TGTGCCAGCAGCCGCCAGGGGAGCACAGATACGCAGTATTTT.

The genes are TRBV7-6 and TRBJ2-7, with no clear D. Trimming pared 1 base from V and 5 bases from J, leaving 9 bases between. CDR1 is SGHVS and CDR2 is FNYEAQ in the germline V gene. This CDR3 is 13 amino acids long. The CDR3 protein is CASSLGRANEQYF. The CDR3 nucleotides read TGTGCCAGCAGCTTAGGTAGAGCCAACGAGCAGTACTTC.

The chain couples TRBV29-1 to TRBJ2-7; perhaps TRBD1 as D (6 bases). This CDR3 is 13 amino acids long. Trimming left V 3 bases short and J 4 bases short, with 13 bases between. Germline values: CDR1 SQVTM, CDR2 ANQGSEA. CDR3 residues: CSVDSPGAYEQYF. In nucleotides, the CDR3 is TGCAGCGTTGATAGTCCAGGGGCTTACGAGCAGTACTTC.

The rearrangement uses TRBV28 and TRBJ2-3, with a possible D match to TRBD1 (6 bases). Germline assignment: CDR1 MDHEN and CDR2 SYDVKM. V lost 6 bases to trimming and J lost 3 bases, with 13 bases between them. This CDR3 comprises 14 residues. DNA of the CDR3: TGTGCCAGCAGGGACCAAACAGGGACAGATACGCAGTATTTT. Protein product: CASRDQTGTDTQYF.

This chain uses TRBV29-1 with TRBJ2-7, with 10 positions matching TRBD2. The germline gives CDR1 SQVTM, CDR2 ANQGSEA. The CDR3 length is 14 residues. V lost 4 bases and J lost 3; bases outside the gene matches: 6. The CDR3: CSVVLAGLFYEQYF. CDR3 DNA sequence: TGCAGCGTTGTACTAGCGGGACTTTTCTACGAGCAGTACTTC.

This clone was recorded once. The rearrangement links TRBV5-1 to TRBJ2-5; 7 nucleotides align to TRBD2. The CDR3 has 13 amino acids. Looked up from germline, CDR1 is SGHRS and CDR2 is YFSETQ. V lost 7 bases to trimming and J lost 1 base; unmatched junction nucleotides: 4. The CDR3 region has the DNA TGCGCCAGCCCAGCGGGGCTCCAAGAGACCCAGTACTTC. Residues: CASPAGLQETQYF.

The gene calls are TRBV29-1 and TRBJ2-1; weak D call: TRBD2 (6 bases). The CDR3 spans 13 residues. The germline gives CDR1 SQVTM, CDR2 ANQGSEA. The V gene lost 6 bases and the J gene lost 5 bases, with 14 bases spanning the gap. In DNA form, the CDR3 reads TGCAGCGTACCCCGACTAGGTGACAATGAGCAGTTCTTC. It codes for CSVPRLGDNEQFF.

The chain couples TRBV28 to TRBJ1-5; the D gene is possibly TRBD1 (6 bases). V dropped 2 bases and J dropped 2 bases, with 10 bases sitting between them. CDR3 size: 15 residues. Germline V gene lookup returns CDR1 MDHEN and CDR2 SYDVKM. Here the CDR3 reads CASSLRGQGNQPQHF. CDR3 bases: TGTGCCAGCAGTTTACGGGGACAAGGCAATCAGCCCCAGCATTTT.

The chain carries TRBV28 and TRBJ2-5; 8 bases are a match to TRBD2. Trimming removed 11 bases from V and 5 bases from J; junction bases left unmatched: 10. The CDR3 runs 13 residues. The germline V gene encodes CDR1 MDHEN and CDR2 SYDVKM. The CDR3 here is CAGKWREAETQYF. DNA for the CDR3: TGTGCCGGGAAGTGGCGGGAGGCTGAGACCCAGTACTTC.

With respect to this clone: Other DNA sequences in this specimen translate into the identical CDR3. V and J are TRBV6-1 and TRBJ2-7; TRBD1 matches 8 bases. The CDR3 has 15 residues. Trimming cost V 2 bases and J 2 bases; bases outside gene matches: 5. The germline CDR1 and CDR2 sequences are MNHNS and SASEGT. CDR3 amino acids: CASSERDRLPYEQYF. CDR3 nucleotide sequence: TGTGCCAGCAGTGAACGGGACAGGCTCCCCTACGAGCAGTACTTC.

As to this clone: Mismatch with germline at one junction end may stem from a read error. The rearrangement joins TRBV7-7 to TRBJ2-2; D is ambiguous. Germline CDR1 SSHAT, CDR2 FNYEAQ (reference sequence). The CDR3 covers 14 residues. The CDR3 DNA follows: TGTGCTAGCAGCTTATTAGAACGAACCGGGGAGCTGTTTTTT. Translation: CASSLLERTGELFF.

The chain carries TRBV13 and TRBJ2-7; 7 nucleotides match TRBD1. V shed 3 bases and J 3 bases; nucleotides not matched to a gene: 5. CDR1 is PRHDT and CDR2 is FYEKMQ in the germline V gene (reference sequence). This CDR3 has 14 amino acids. CDR3 region: CASSFRDRSYEQYF. CDR3 DNA: TGTGCCAGCAGCTTCCGGGACAGAAGCTACGAGCAGTACTTC.